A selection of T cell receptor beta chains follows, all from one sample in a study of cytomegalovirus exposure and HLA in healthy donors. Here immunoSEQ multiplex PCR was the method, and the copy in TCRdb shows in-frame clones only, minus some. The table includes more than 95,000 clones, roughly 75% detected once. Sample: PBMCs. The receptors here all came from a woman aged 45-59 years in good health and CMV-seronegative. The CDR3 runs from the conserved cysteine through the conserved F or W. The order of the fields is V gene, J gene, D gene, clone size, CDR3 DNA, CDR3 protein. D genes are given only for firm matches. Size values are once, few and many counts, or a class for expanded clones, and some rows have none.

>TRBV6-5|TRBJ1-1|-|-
TGTGCCAGCACCTCACAACGGGTCTTTGAAGCTTTCTTT
CASTSQRVFEAFF
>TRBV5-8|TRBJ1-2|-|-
TGTGCCAGCAGCTTGGATGGGGCTCTACCCACTAACTATGGCTACACCTTC
CASSLDGALPTNYGYTF
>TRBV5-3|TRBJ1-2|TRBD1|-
TGTGCCAGAAGCTTGGATCCGACAGGGTCCTATGGCTACACCTTC
CARSLDPTGSYGYTF
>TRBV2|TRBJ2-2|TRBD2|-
TGTGCCAGCAGTGGGACTAGCGGGAACACCGGGGAGCTGTTTTTT
CASSGTSGNTGELFF
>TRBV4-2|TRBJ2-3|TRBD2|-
TGTGCCAGCAGCCCCAGACTAGCGGGTGGCACAGATACGCAGTATTTT
CASSPRLAGGTDTQYF
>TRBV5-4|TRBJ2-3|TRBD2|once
TGTGCCAGCAGCCGGCGGCTAGCGGACACAGATACGCAGTATTTT
CASSRRLADTDTQYF
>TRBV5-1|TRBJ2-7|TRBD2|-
TGCGCCAGCAGCTCTGTTCAGAGCGGGACTTTCTCCTACGAGCAGTACTTC
CASSSVQSGTFSYEQYF
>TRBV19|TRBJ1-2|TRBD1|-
TGTGCCAGTATGGACAGGGAGGATGGCTACACCTTC
CASMDREDGYTF
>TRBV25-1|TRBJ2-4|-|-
TGTGCCAGCAGTGACCCTACAGGGACGGGTGAAAACATTCAGTACTTC
CASSDPTGTGENIQYF
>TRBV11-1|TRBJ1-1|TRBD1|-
TGTGCCAGCAGCTCGGACAGGGGATACACTGAAGCTTTCTTT
CASSSDRGYTEAFF
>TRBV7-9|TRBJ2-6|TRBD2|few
TGTGCCAGCAGCCTCGGACTAGCGGGAGCTGGGGCCAACGTCCTGACTTTC
CASSLGLAGAGANVLTF
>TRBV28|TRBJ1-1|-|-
TGTGCCAGCATCCACGGGGGGACATCTAAGACTGAAGCTTTCTTT
CASIHGGTSKTEAFF
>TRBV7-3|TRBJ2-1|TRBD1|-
TGTGCCAGCAGCCCTCTTTTGGGGACAGACAATGAGCAGTTCTTC
CASSPLLGTDNEQFF
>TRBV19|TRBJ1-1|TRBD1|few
TGTGCCAGTTCGGGACAGAGGAACACTGAAGCTTTCTTT
CASSGQRNTEAFF
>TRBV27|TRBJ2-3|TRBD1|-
TGTGCCATCGCCATGACAGGGGAGCGCACAGATACGCAGTATTTT
CAIAMTGERTDTQYF
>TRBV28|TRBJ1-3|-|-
TGTGCCAGCGGCCTCCAGGGTGTCGCTGGAAACACCATATATTTT
CASGLQGVAGNTIYF
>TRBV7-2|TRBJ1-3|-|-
TGTGCCAGCAGCTCACAGGGAAACACCATATATTTT
CASSSQGNTIYF
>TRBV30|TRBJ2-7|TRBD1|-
TGTGCCTGGAGTCCCGACAGGGGCGGCCATTACGAGCAGTACTTC
CAWSPDRGGHYEQYF
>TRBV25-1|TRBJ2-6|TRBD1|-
TGTGCCAGCAGTGAAGGACAGGGGGTCGCTGGGGCCAACGTCCTGACTTTC
CASSEGQGVAGANVLTF
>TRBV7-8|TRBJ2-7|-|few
TGTGCCAGCAGCTTAGGTCTTGTTTCCTACGAGCAGTACTTC
CASSLGLVSYEQYF